This entry is about one TCR beta chain. Its antigen is currently not known. This entry comes from a study of T cells expressing NK-cell markers (dated by TCRdb to 2020 to 2021). Some background on the complete study: Three sorted T-cell subsets (CD3+CD56+NKG2C+, CD3+CD56+NKG2C- and CD3+CD56-NKG2C+) from several donors had their TCR beta-chain repertoires profiled. Randomly selected healthy volunteers, three men and five women, were used as the eight sequenced donors. Among the eight sequenced donors, seven were HCMV-seropositive and one was HCMV-seronegative. Libraries were sequenced as 2 x 150 bp reads on Illumina HiSeq 2000/2500, MiSeq or NextSeq. Here is what the overall study found, with its caveats: Those dominant clonotypes were again the most abundant among CD3+CD56-NKG2C+ cells in a few donors, at roughly 28.3-65%. For roughly 6 donors, the dominant CD3+CD56+NKG2C+ clonotypes were among the top 10 CD8+ clonotypes and accounted for about 1.0-7.0% of CD8+ T cells. Whether the expanded NKG2C-expressing T cell clones were specific for HCMV antigens remained unclear.

Sequencing was carried out with an Illumina HiSeq 2000. The TCR beta cDNA libraries were made using 5'RACE template switching, a step that added both a universal primer site and unique molecular identifiers. Priming for cDNA synthesis came from the TCR beta constant segment, and two successive PCR amplification steps followed. The published analysis was carried out like this. MIGEC handled demultiplexing of the reads and grouping by UMI, while MiTCR was used to assemble and quantify clonotypes. To exclude erroneous sequences, only TCR cDNA sequences supported by at least two reads were retained. The tcR package was used for downstream repertoire analysis, and clonotypes were matched between fractions using CDR3 nucleotide sequence together with V segment. VDJmatch was used to annotate antigen specificity against VDJdb, with one amino acid substitution in CDR3 allowed. TCRdb reprocessed the reads, so every CDR3 protein sequence counts as one entry and DNA is not shown. Clone size and V and J calls follow TCRdb, not the original study. The record for this sample contains more than 400,000 distinct CDR3 sequences. The ten biggest clones cover roughly 8% of the sample.

HCMV serostatus was determined by detecting HCMV-specific IgG in serum with a commercial ELISA kit. Ficoll density gradient centrifugation was used to isolate peripheral blood mononuclear cells from blood. The TCR sequence derives from a woman aged 18 to 75 in good health. Sample: blood T cells: a sorted CD56 or NKG2C T cell subset, CD4+ or CD8+ T cells, or bulk PBMC T cells (not recorded which).

CDR3 region: CASSASGGRSTDTQYF. The chain uses TRBV7-2 and TRBJ2-3; the D gene TCRdb calls, TRBD2, cannot be checked with no DNA. The CDR3 numbers 16 residues from cysteine through phenylalanine. Only the protein sequence is given. Via the germline V gene, CDR1 is SGHTA and CDR2 FQGNSA.